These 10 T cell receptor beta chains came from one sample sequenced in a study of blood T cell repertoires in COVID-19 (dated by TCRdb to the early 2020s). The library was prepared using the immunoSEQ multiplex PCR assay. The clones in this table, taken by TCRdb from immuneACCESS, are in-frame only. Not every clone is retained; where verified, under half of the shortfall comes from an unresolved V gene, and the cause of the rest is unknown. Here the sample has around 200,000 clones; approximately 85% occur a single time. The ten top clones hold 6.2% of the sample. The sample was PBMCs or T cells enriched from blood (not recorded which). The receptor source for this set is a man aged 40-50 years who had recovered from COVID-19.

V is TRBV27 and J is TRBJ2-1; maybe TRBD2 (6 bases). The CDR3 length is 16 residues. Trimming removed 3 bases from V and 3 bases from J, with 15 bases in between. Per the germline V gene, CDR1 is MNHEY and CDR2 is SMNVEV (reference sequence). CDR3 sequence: CASSFVRTGDYNEQFF. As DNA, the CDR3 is TGTGCCAGCAGTTTTGTTAGGACGGGGGACTACAATGAGCAGTTCTTC.

The CDR3 DNA follows: TGTGCCAGCAGCTTGGATGACAGGGGAACCAATTCACCCCTCCACTTT. Translation gives CASSLDDRGTNSPLHF. The rearrangement joins TRBV5-6 to TRBJ1-6, with 8 bases aligning to TRBD1. This CDR3 comprises 16 residues. CDR1 SGHDT and CDR2 YYEEEE come from the germline V gene. The J segment lost 7 bases and the V segment lost 0 bases, leaving 6 bases of the junction unmatched.

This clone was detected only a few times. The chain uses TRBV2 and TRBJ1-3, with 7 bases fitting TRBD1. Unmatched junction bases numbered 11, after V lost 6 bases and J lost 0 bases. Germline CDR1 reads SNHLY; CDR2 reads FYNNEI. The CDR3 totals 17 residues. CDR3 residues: CASRNQDRPYSGNTIYF. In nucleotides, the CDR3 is TGTGCCAGCAGGAACCAGGACAGGCCTTACTCTGGAAACACCATATATTTT.

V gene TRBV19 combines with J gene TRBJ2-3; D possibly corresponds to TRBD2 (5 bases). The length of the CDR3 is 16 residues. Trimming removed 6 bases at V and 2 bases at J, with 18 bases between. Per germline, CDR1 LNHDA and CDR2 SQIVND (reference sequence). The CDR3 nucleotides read TGTGCCAGTAGCTTTTACGAGGGAGACCCCACAGATACGCAGTATTTT. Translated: CASSFYEGDPTDTQYF.

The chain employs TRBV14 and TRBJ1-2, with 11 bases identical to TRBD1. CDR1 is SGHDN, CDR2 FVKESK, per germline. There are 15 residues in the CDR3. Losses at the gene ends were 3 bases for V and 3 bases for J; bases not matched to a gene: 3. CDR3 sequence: CASSQGTGGYYGYTF. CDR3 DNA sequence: TGTGCCAGCAGCCAGGGGACAGGGGGGTACTATGGCTACACCTTC. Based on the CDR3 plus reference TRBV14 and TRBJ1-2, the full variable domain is EAGVTQFPSHSVIEKGQTVTLRCDPISGHDNLYWYRRVMGKEIKFLLHFVKESKQDESGMPNNRFLAERTGGTYSTLKVQPAELEDSGVYFCASSQGTGGYYGYTFGSGTRLTVV.

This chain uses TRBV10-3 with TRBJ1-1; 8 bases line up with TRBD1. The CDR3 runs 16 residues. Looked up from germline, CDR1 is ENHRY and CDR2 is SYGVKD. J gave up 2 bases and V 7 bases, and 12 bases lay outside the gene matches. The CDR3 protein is CAITPMTTGENTEAFF. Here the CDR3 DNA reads TGTGCCATCACCCCTATGACGACAGGGGAAAACACTGAAGCTTTCTTT.

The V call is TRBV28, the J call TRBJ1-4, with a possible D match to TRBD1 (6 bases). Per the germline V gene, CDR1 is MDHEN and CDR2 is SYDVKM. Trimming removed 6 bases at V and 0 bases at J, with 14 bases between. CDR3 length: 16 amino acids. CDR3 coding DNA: TGTGCCAGCAGCTCTGTCCCAGGGGCAACTAATGAAAAACTGTTTTTT. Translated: CASSSVPGATNEKLFF. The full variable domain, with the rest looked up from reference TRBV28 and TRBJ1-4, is DVKVTQSSRYLVKRTGEKVFLECVQDMDHENMFWYRQDPGLGLRLIYFSYDVKMKEKGDIPEGYSVSREKKERFSLILESASTNQTSMYLCASSSVPGATNEKLFFGSGTQLSVL.

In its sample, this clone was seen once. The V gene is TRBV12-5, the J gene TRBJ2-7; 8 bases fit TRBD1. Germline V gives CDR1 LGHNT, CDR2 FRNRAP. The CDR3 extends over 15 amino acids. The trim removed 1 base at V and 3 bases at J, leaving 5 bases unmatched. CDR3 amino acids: CASGLAPGQGYEQYF. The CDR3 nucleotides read TGTGCTAGTGGTTTGGCCCCCGGACAGGGCTACGAGCAGTACTTC.

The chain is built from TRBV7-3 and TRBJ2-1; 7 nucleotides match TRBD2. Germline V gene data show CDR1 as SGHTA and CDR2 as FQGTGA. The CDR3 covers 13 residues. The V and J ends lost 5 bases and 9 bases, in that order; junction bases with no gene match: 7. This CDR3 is CASSAATSSEQFF. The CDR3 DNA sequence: TGTGCCAGCAGCGCCGCGACTAGCAGTGAGCAGTTCTTC.

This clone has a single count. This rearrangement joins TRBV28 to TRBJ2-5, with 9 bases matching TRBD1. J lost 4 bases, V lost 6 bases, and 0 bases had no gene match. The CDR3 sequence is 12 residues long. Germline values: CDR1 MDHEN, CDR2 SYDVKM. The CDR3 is CASRTGGETQYF. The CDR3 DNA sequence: TGTGCCAGCAGGACAGGGGGAGAGACCCAGTACTTC.